The rows below give T cell receptor beta chains drawn from one sample of a study of radiation and T cells in renal cell carcinoma. Sequencing was performed with immunoSEQ multiplex PCR; in TCRdb, only in-frame clones are kept and a portion is missing. The top ten hold less than 2.5% of the sample, which has around 120,000 clones, roughly four fifths seen once. This sample comprised blood, obtained from a patient whose treatment included radiotherapy and nephrectomy. The receptors here all came from a woman aged 55-75 years with renal cell carcinoma. The CDR3 runs from the conserved cysteine through the conserved F or W. A D gene is named only where the DNA matches it firmly. Clone size is stated in some rows and not others, as once, few, many or a class when expanded.

TGTGCCAGCAGCCCACAGGGGGGGCCGCAGTATTTT | CASSPQGGPQYF | TRBJ2-3 | TRBV7-9 | . | .
TGTGCCAGCAGCCCACTTTCTCAGGCGAACTACGAGCAGTACTTC | CASSPLSQANYEQYF | TRBJ2-7 | TRBV7-6 | . | .
TGTGCCAGCAGCTTAAAAGCTGAAGCTTTCTTT | CASSLKAEAFF | TRBJ1-1 | TRBV5-4 | . | .
TGTGCCAGCCTTACCGGGACAGGGACTTTTAATCAGCCCCAGCATTTT | CASLTGTGTFNQPQHF | TRBJ1-5 | TRBV28 | . | TRBD1
TGTGCCTGGAGCCAGGTCAGGGCCTATGGCTACACCTTC | CAWSQVRAYGYTF | TRBJ1-2 | TRBV30 | . | .
TGTGCCAGCAGCTTAGATCCGACTAGCGGGAGACAGGAGCAGTACTTC | CASSLDPTSGRQEQYF | TRBJ2-7 | TRBV7-8 | . | TRBD2
TGTGCCAGCGGAAGGGACCGAGACAATGAGCAGTTCTTC | CASGRDRDNEQFF | TRBJ2-1 | TRBV2 | . | .
TGCAGCGTCTGGCTAGCGGGAGGCGGAGAGCAGTACTTC | CSVWLAGGGEQYF | TRBJ2-7 | TRBV29-1 | few | TRBD2
TGTGCCTGGAGTGGAACTACCACAGATACGCAGTATTTT | CAWSGTTTDTQYF | TRBJ2-3 | TRBV30 | . | .
TGCGCCAGCAGCCAAGTTCTTCAGAACACTGAAGCTTTCTTT | CASSQVLQNTEAFF | TRBJ1-1 | TRBV4-1 | . | .
TGTGCCAGCTCACCCGGGACAGGGGGCACCGCAGATACGCAGTATTTT | CASSPGTGGTADTQYF | TRBJ2-3 | TRBV18 | . | TRBD1
TGTGCCAGTACCGGAGCGGGAACTACGAACACCGGGGAGCTGTTTTTT | CASTGAGTTNTGELFF | TRBJ2-2 | TRBV19 | . | TRBD2
TGTGCCAGCAGCTCTCCATGGAGCACACCTAGGCAGCCCCAGCATTTT | CASSSPWSTPRQPQHF | TRBJ1-5 | TRBV28 | . | .
TGTGCCAGCAGTGCACAGAGGGGCAATCAGCCCCAGCATTTT | CASSAQRGNQPQHF | TRBJ1-5 | TRBV28 | . | .
TGCAGCGTTGGGTGGGAGTCCTACGAGCAGTACTTC | CSVGWESYEQYF | TRBJ2-7 | TRBV29-1 | once | .
TGTGCCAGCAGTTTGACCCGAGAAAAACTGTTTTTT | CASSLTREKLFF | TRBJ1-4 | TRBV5-8 | . | .
TGCGCCAGCAGCCAAGTTATCCGGGGACGGTCTAATCAGCCCCAGCATTTT | CASSQVIRGRSNQPQHF | TRBJ1-5 | TRBV4-3 | . | .
TGCGCCAGCAGCCTAAGTGGTCAGGAAGAAAAACTGTTTTTT | CASSLSGQEEKLFF | TRBJ1-4 | TRBV4-1 | . | .